These 21 T cell receptor beta chains came from one sample sequenced in a study of blood T cell repertoires in COVID-19. This table comes from immunoSEQ multiplex PCR, and its TCRdb copy is limited to in-frame clones, with some not included. The top ten hold about 9.8% of the sample, which has under 250,000 clones, 81% seen once. The sample taken for sequencing was PBMCs or T cells enriched from blood (not recorded which). The receptors here all came from a woman aged 45-65 years with acute COVID-19.

J is TRBJ1-1 and V is TRBV6-5, with D unresolved. The CDR3 is 14 residues long. V shed 8 bases and J shed 3 bases, with 16 bases lying between them. Germline CDR1 and CDR2: MNHEY and SVGAGI. CDR3 sequence reads: CASFFSRVYTEAFF. CDR3 bases: TGTGCCAGCTTTTTTTCTCGGGTGTACACTGAAGCTTTCTTT.

This clone has only one observation. J is TRBJ2-5 and V is TRBV5-1, with no clear D. The CDR3 consists of 12 residues. The V gene's germline CDR1 is SGHRS and CDR2 YFSETQ. V lost 0 bases and J lost 4, with 4 bases in between. The CDR3 spells CASSLVGETQYF. CDR3 in DNA: TGCGCCAGCAGCTTGGTCGGAGAGACCCAGTACTTC.

This clone showed up just a few times. J is TRBJ1-5 and V is TRBV28; a possible D gene is TRBD1 (5 bases). Germline V lookup: CDR1 MDHEN, CDR2 SYDVKM. Trimming cost V 3 bases and J 2 bases, with 11 bases left between them. CDR3 length: 15 amino acids. The CDR3, as DNA: TGTGCCAGCAGTTTTCGGGGGGTCGGCAATCAGCCCCAGCATTTT. Residues: CASSFRGVGNQPQHF.

This clone appeared a few times. The J gene is TRBJ1-1, the V gene TRBV19; D is perhaps TRBD1 (6 bases). This CDR3 contains 15 residues. V lost 2 bases and J lost 0, with 10 bases in between. Germline-derived CDR1 and CDR2 are LNHDA and SQIVND (reference sequence). Here the CDR3 reads CASSINNRVNTEAFF. CDR3 nucleotides: TGTGCCAGTAGTATAAATAACAGGGTGAACACTGAAGCTTTCTTT.

This clone appeared a few times. V is TRBV18 and J is TRBJ1-2; D unresolved. Germline values: CDR1 KGHSH, CDR2 LQKENI. The length of the CDR3 is 15 residues. V was shortened by 3 bases and J by 8 bases, with 19 bases between the two germline ends. The chain's CDR3 is CASSPWAPGTGGYTF. The CDR3 DNA is TGTGCCAGCTCACCTTGGGCCCCAGGTACGGGGGGCTACACCTTC.

The rearrangement links TRBV7-2 to TRBJ1-3; D gene uncertain. CDR1 SGHTA and CDR2 FQGNSA come from the germline V gene. The CDR3 has 14 amino acids. V lost 5 bases and J 0 bases, leaving 8 bases between the germline ends. This CDR3 reads CASSEQSSGNTIYF. As DNA, the CDR3 is TGTGCCAGCAGCGAACAGAGCTCTGGAAACACCATATATTTT.

The chain employs TRBV5-8 and TRBJ1-1; D not certain. This CDR3 is 13 amino acids long. Germline assignment: CDR1 SGHTS and CDR2 YDEGEE. V was pared by 0 bases and J by 5 bases, with 8 bases between. CDR3 DNA sequence: TGTGCCAGCAGCTTGGAGGAGGGAACTGAAGCTTTCTTT. Translation: CASSLEEGTEAFF.

V usage is TRBV4-1 and J usage is TRBJ2-7, with no clear D. Germline assignment: CDR1 MGHRA and CDR2 YSYEKL. This CDR3 comprises 16 residues. V lost 0 bases and J lost 2, with 14 bases in between. CDR3 sequence reads: CASSQEVSATTYEQYF. DNA of the CDR3: TGCGCCAGCAGCCAAGAGGTATCAGCAACTACCTACGAGCAGTACTTC.

V and J are TRBV7-8 and TRBJ2-7, with a weak D call TRBD1 (9 bases). The CDR3 runs 13 residues. CDR1 SGHVS and CDR2 FQNEAQ come from the germline V gene. In DNA, the CDR3 is TGTGCTAGCGGGACAGGGAGGAACTACGAGCAGTACTTC. Protein product: CASGTGRNYEQYF.

The V and J genes are TRBV7-2 and TRBJ2-7, with 12 bases fitting TRBD2. The germline CDR1 and CDR2 sequences are SGHTA and FQGNSA. The CDR3 length is 14 residues. V was clipped by 4 bases and J by 10 bases; unmatched bases: 8. Here the CDR3 reads CASSSQGLAGSQYF. The DNA for the CDR3 is TGTGCCAGCAGCTCGCAAGGACTAGCGGGGAGCCAGTACTTC. Complete variable domain (other parts from reference TRBV7-2 and TRBJ2-7): GAGVSQSPSNKVTEKGKDVELRCDPISGHTALYWYRQSLGQGLEFLIYFQGNSAPDKSGLPSDRFSAERTGGSVSTLTIQRTQQEDSAVYLCASSSQGLAGSQYFGPGTRLTVT.

The rearrangement uses TRBV24-1 and TRBJ1-2, with 8 bases identical to TRBD1. The V and J ends lost 4 bases and 5 bases, in that order; junction bases with no gene match: 8. Germline V gene sequence: CDR1 KGHDR, CDR2 SFDVKD. The CDR3 is 15 residues long. The CDR3 loop reads CATSEGTGSFYGYTF. For the CDR3, the DNA is TGTGCCACCAGTGAGGGGACAGGTTCCTTTTATGGCTACACCTTC.

The chain combines TRBV30 with TRBJ1-1; TRBD1 matches at 8 bases. The V and J ends lost 5 bases and 6 bases, in that order; junction bases with no gene match: 11. Germline V gene data show CDR1 as GTSNPN and CDR2 as SVGIG (reference sequence). The CDR3 runs 14 residues. The CDR3 DNA is TGTGCCTGGGAGAAAGGACAGGGAGTTGCTGAAGCTTTCTTT. This translates into CAWEKGQGVAEAFF.

The chain joins TRBV28 to TRBJ2-1; TRBD2 aligns across 10 bases. V lost 7 bases, J lost 3 bases, and 9 bases stayed unmatched. CDR3 length: 16 residues. CDR1 is MDHEN, CDR2 SYDVKM, per germline. The DNA for the CDR3 is TGTGCCAGCACCCTTCGGGCTAGCGGGGGCTACAATGAGCAGTTCTTC. This codes for CASTLRASGGYNEQFF.

The chain recombines TRBV29-1 with TRBJ2-2, with a possible D match to TRBD1 (7 bases). This CDR3 has 14 residues. The germline V gene has CDR1 SQVTM and CDR2 ANQGSEA. Trimming stripped 7 bases from V and 0 bases from J, with 12 bases between. The CDR3 DNA reads as TGCAGCGGGAGGAGGGGGCCGAACACCGGGGAGCTGTTTTTT. Protein: CSGRRGPNTGELFF.

CDR3 loop: CASSNKNTGELFF. In nucleotides, the CDR3 is TGTGCCAGTAGTAACAAGAACACCGGGGAGCTGTTTTTT. The chain carries TRBV19 and TRBJ2-2; no reliable D call. This CDR3 comprises 13 residues. Looked up from germline, CDR1 is LNHDA and CDR2 is SQIVND (reference sequence). The ends were cut back, 4 bases at V and 1 base at J, with 4 bases in the middle.

The chain couples TRBV19 to TRBJ2-1; 8 bases agree with TRBD2. Unmatched junction bases numbered 7, after V lost 5 bases and J lost 1 base. CDR1 is LNHDA, CDR2 SQIVND, per germline (reference sequence). This CDR3 region has 16 residues. Written as DNA, the CDR3 is TGTGCCAGTAGTTCGGCGGGAGGAGGGTCCTACAATGAGCAGTTCTTC. It specifies CASSSAGGGSYNEQFF.

This clone was recorded only once. The V call is TRBV30, the J call TRBJ2-1, with TRBD2 matching over 8 bases. Germline lookup yields CDR1 GTSNPN and CDR2 SVGIG (reference sequence). The CDR3 is 14 residues long. Trimming removed 3 bases from V and 0 bases from J; junction bases left unmatched: 1. CDR3 sequence: CAWRSGSSYNEQFF. CDR3 coding DNA: TGTGCCTGGAGAAGCGGGAGCTCCTACAATGAGCAGTTCTTC. The whole variable domain, remainder taken from reference TRBV30 and TRBJ2-1, is SQTIHQWPATLVQPVGSPLSLECTVEGTSNPNLYWYRQAAGRGLQLLFYSVGIGQISSEVPQNLSASRPQDRQFILSSKKLLLSDSGFYLCAWRSGSSYNEQFFGPGTRLTVL.

This clone has more than one count but fewer than ten. The chain is built from TRBV3-1 (or the pseudogene TRBV3-2) and TRBJ1-2; D possibly corresponds to TRBD1 (6 bases). Trimming took 5 bases from V and 5 from J, leaving 24 bases between them. Germline CDR1 is LGHDT and CDR2 is YNNKEL (reference sequence). The CDR3 consists of 17 residues. The CDR3 coding sequence is TGTGCCAGCAGCGTTACAAGATACACAGGGTCGAGGTATGGCTACACCTTC. Translating it yields CASSVTRYTGSRYGYTF.

This chain connects TRBV2 to TRBJ2-3, with a tentative D call TRBD1 (5 bases). This CDR3 has 13 amino acids. CDR1 SNHLY and CDR2 FYNNEI come from the germline V gene. Trimming pared 8 bases from V and 3 bases from J, leaving 12 bases between. The CDR3 here is CASGQQGTDTQYF. The CDR3 bases are TGTGCCAGCGGCCAGCAGGGTACAGATACGCAGTATTTT.

This rearrangement joins TRBV6-4 to TRBJ2-2; TRBD1 agrees at 11 bases. Looked up from germline, CDR1 is MRHNA and CDR2 is SNTAGT. Trimming cost V 6 bases and J 4 bases; bases outside gene matches: 4. CDR3 length: 15 amino acids. CDR3 protein: CASSAGTGGTGELFF. DNA of the CDR3: TGTGCCAGCAGCGCCGGGACAGGGGGCACCGGGGAGCTGTTTTTT.

The rearrangement joins TRBV16 to TRBJ2-5, with 13 bases aligning to TRBD2. Unmatched junction bases numbered 4, after V lost 2 bases and J lost 4 bases. The CDR3 is 16 amino acids. CDR1 and CDR2 (germline): KGHSY, FQNENV. The chain's CDR3 is CASSQGLAGVAETQYF. As DNA, the CDR3 is TGTGCCAGCAGCCAAGGACTAGCGGGGGTCGCAGAGACCCAGTACTTC.